Described below is a single T cell receptor beta chain sequence and its context. A much larger clone lies a single base off, so this may be a read error. Each CDR3 protein is one row after TCRdb ran MiXCR on the multiplex PCR reads. The sample yields approximately 210,000 distinct CDR3 sequences, 30% to 35% seen once. The data stem from a study of breast tumors, draining lymph nodes, adjacent tissues. The V gene's germline CDR1 is MNHNS and CDR2 SASEGT. The CDR3 contains 16 residues. Samples came from axillary lymph nodes draining the breast cancer. V is TRBV6-1 and J is TRBJ1-5, with 7 bases aligning to TRBD1. What was sequenced was axillary lymph node tissue. The sequence came from a female donor with breast cancer. Some clones in this sample may be carry-over from other donors' samples. CDR3 in DNA: TGTGCCAGCAGGGTACAGGGGATTACTAGCAATCGGCCCCAGCATTTT. Amino acid sequence: CASRVQGITSNRPQHF.